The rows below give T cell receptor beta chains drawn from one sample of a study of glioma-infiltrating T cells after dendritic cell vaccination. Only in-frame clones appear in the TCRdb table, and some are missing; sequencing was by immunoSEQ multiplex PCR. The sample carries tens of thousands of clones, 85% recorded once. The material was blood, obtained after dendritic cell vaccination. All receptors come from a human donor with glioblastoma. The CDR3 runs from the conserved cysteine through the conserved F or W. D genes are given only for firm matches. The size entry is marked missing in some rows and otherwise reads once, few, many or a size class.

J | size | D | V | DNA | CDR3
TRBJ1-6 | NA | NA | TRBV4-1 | TGCGCCAGCAGCCTACAGGGCTATAATTCACCCCTCCACTTT | CASSLQGYNSPLHF
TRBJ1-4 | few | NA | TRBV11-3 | TGTGCCAGCAGCTTAGGGGGCCAGGTGGAAAAACTGTTTTTT | CASSLGGQVEKLFF
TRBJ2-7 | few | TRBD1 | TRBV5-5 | TGTGCCAGCAGCCTCTATTCGGGACAGACCTACGAGCAGTACTTC | CASSLYSGQTYEQYF
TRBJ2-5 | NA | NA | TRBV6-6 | TGTGCCAGCGCCCTCCGCAGGGGGGCCCAAGAGACCCAGTACTTC | CASALRRGAQETQYF
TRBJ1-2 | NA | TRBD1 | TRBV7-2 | TGTGCCAGCAGCTTAGTCGGGACAGATGGCTACACCTTC | CASSLVGTDGYTF
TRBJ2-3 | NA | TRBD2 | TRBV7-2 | TGTGCCAGCAGCGCCAGACTAGCGGGGAGGACAGATACGCAGTATTTT | CASSARLAGRTDTQYF
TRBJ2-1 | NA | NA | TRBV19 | TGTGCCAGTAGTACTTCGCAGGGGCAGGGGGGCAGGCATGAGCAGTTCTTC | CASSTSQGQGGRHEQFF
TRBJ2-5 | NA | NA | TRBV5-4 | TGTGCCAGCAGCTTGGGACTGGAGGGAGAGACCCAGTACTTC | CASSLGLEGETQYF
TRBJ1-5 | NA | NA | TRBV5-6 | TGTGCCAGCAGCATTGGACATATTAGGGGTAATCAGCCCCAGCATTTT | CASSIGHIRGNQPQHF
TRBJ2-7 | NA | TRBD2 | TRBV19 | TGTGCCAGTAGTATAGGAGCGGGGTCCTACGAGCAGTACTTC | CASSIGAGSYEQYF
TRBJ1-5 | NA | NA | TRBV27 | TGTGCCAGCAGTCCTACCATCAGGGCTGGGCAGCCCCAGCATTTT | CASSPTIRAGQPQHF
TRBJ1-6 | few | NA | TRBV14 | TGTGCCAGCAGCCCGTTCCCAGGGACCCTCCACTTT | CASSPFPGTLHF
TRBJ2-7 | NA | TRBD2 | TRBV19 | TGTGCCACCCGGGGGGGCTACGAGCAGTACTTC | CATRGGYEQYF
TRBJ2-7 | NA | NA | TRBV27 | TGTGCCAGCAGTTTCGACAGGAACTCCTACGAGCAGTACTTC | CASSFDRNSYEQYF
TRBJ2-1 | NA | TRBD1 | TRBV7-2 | TGTGCCAGCAGCTCGGAGGACAGGGCTATAGATGAGCAGTTCTTC | CASSSEDRAIDEQFF
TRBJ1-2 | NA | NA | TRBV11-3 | TGTGCCAGCAGCCCGAGATGGGCCGAAGGCTCTGGCTACACCTTC | CASSPRWAEGSGYTF
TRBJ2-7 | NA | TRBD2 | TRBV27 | TGTGCCAGCAGGGCCCGACTAGCGGGGAACTACGAGCAGTACTTC | CASRARLAGNYEQYF
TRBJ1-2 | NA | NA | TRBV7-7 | TGTGCTAGCAGCTTAGCGGTCCTCGGACAGCGAGCATATGGCTACACCTTC | CASSLAVLGQRAYGYTF
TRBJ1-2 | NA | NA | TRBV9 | TGTGCCAGCACCACGGACATCCAAAACTATGGCTACACCTTC | CASTTDIQNYGYTF
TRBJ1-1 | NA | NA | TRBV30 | TGTGCCTGGTCGGGACACCAGAACACTGAAGCTTTCTTT | CAWSGHQNTEAFF
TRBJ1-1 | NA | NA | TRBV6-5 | TGTGCCAGCAGTTACGATTTGGGCGAAGGTTACACTGAAGCTTTCTTT | CASSYDLGEGYTEAFF
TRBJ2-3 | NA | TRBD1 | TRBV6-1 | TGTGCCAGCAGGACAGGGAGCACAGATACGCAGTATTTT | CASRTGSTDTQYF
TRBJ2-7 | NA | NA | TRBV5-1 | TGCGCCAGCAGCTTGGGACAGATCTACGAGCAGTACTTC | CASSLGQIYEQYF
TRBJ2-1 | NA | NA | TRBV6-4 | TGTGCCAGCAGTGAGGGGGGGCCCTACAATGAGCAGTTCTTC | CASSEGGPYNEQFF
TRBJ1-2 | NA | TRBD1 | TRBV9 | TGTGCCAGCAGCGCAACAGGGGCGAACTATGGCTACACCTTC | CASSATGANYGYTF
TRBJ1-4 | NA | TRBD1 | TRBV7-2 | TGTGCCAGCAGCTCACAGGGGGGGATTAATGAAAAACTGTTTTTT | CASSSQGGINEKLFF
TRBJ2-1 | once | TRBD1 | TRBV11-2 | TGTGCCAGCAGCTTACTAAAGGGGGCTTCACCTTGGGGTGAGCAGTTCTTC | CASSLLKGASPWGEQFF
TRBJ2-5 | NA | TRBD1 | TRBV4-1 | TGCGCCAGCAGCGAACCGGGACAGAAAGAGACCCAGTACTTC | CASSEPGQKETQYF
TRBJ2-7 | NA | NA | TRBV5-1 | TGCGCCAGCAGAGAGGACGAGCAGTACTTC | CASREDEQYF
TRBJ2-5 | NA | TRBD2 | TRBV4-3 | TGCGCCAGCAGCCAAGAAGGCAGGGAGGGAGAGACCCAGTACTTC | CASSQEGREGETQYF
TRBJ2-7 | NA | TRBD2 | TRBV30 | TGTGCCTGGAGTGTAACGTGGGGGGGCGAGCAGTACTTC | CAWSVTWGGEQYF
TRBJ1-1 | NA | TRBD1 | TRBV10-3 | TGTGCCATCAGTCGGGGACAGGGCGACACTGAAGCTTTCTTT | CAISRGQGDTEAFF
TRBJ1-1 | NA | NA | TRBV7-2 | TGTGCCAGCAGCTTAAATAGAAACACTGAAGCTTTCTTT | CASSLNRNTEAFF
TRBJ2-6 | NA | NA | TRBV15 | TGTGCCACAAGGGAAGGGGTCGCCTCTGGGGCCAACGTCCTGACTTTC | CATREGVASGANVLTF
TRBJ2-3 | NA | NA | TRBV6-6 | TGTGCCAGCGGGCGGGACAGCACAGATACGCAGTATTTT | CASGRDSTDTQYF
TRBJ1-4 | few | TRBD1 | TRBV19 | TGTGCCAGTACCACGACAGGGATCGAAAAACTGTTTTTT | CASTTTGIEKLFF
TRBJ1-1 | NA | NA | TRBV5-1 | TGCGCCAGCAGCTCCGGTTTGGGGGCGAACACTGAAGCTTTCTTT | CASSSGLGANTEAFF
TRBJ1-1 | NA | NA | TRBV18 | TGTGCCAGCTCACCGAGGACAGCGGAAGCTTTCTTT | CASSPRTAEAFF
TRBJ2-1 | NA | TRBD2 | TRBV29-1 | TGCAGCGTTATAGGACTAGCGGGGAGGTATGAGCAGTTCTTC | CSVIGLAGRYEQFF
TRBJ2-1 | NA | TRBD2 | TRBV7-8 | TGTGCCAGCAGCCCCCGGCGCCGGGGGGTGAATGAGCAGTTCTTC | CASSPRRRGVNEQFF
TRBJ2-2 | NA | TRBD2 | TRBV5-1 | TGCGCCAGCAAGTTGCGGGGGGACAACCTGAACACCGGGGAGCTGTTTTTT | CASKLRGDNLNTGELFF
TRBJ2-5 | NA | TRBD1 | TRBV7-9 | TGTGCCAGCAGCTTAGTCCCGGACAGGGGGGAGACCCAGTACTTC | CASSLVPDRGETQYF
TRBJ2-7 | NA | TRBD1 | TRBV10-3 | TGTGCCATCAGTAGCCGGGACAGGGGCTCCTACGAGCAGTACTTC | CAISSRDRGSYEQYF
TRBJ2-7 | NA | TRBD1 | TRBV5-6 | TGTGCCAGCAGCCGAGGGACAGGGGCCTACGAGCAGTACTTC | CASSRGTGAYEQYF
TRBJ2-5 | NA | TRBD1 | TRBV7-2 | TGTGCCAGCAGCTCCCCTTGGACAGGGGGGCGGGAGACCCAGTACTTC | CASSSPWTGGRETQYF
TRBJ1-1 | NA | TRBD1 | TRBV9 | TGTGCCAGCAGCGGGGGGGACAGGCTAAACACTGAAGCTTTCTTT | CASSGGDRLNTEAFF
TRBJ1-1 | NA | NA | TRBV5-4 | TGTGCCAGCAGCCTTACCCGGGGGTCGACTGAAGCTTTCTTT | CASSLTRGSTEAFF
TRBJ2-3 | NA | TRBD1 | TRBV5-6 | TGTGCCAGCAGTTGGACAGGGGAAGATACGCAGTATTTT | CASSWTGEDTQYF
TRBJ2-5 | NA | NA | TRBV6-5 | TGTGCCAGCAGTTACTCGAGACGGCGGGACCAGTACTTC | CASSYSRRRDQYF
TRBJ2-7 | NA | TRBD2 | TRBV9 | TGTGCCAGCAGCCCCGGACTAGCGGGGGGTGACGAGCAGTACTTC | CASSPGLAGGDEQYF
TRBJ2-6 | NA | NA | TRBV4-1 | TGCGCCAGCAGCCAGGGCGGGTACTCTGGGGCCAACGTCCTGACTTTC | CASSQGGYSGANVLTF
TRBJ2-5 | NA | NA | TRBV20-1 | TGCAGTGCTTCCAAAGAGACCCAGTACTTC | CSASKETQYF
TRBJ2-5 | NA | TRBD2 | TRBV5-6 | TGTGCCACCCAAACAATTAGCGGGGGGGCCGGGGAGACCCAGTACTTC | CATQTISGGAGETQYF
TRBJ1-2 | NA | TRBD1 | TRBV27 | TGTGCCAGCAGTCCTAAGGGACAGGGACCCTTGGGCTATGGCTACACCTTC | CASSPKGQGPLGYGYTF
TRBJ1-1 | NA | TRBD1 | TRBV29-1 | TGCAGCGTAGGACAGGGCCGTACTGAAGCTTTCTTT | CSVGQGRTEAFF
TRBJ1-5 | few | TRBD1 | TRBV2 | TGTGCCAGCAGTACTCCCCTGACAGGGAAAATATATCAGCCCCAGCATTTT | CASSTPLTGKIYQPQHF
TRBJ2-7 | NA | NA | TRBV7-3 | TGTGCCAGCAGCTTAACAATCAGGGGAATTGAGGGCTACGAGCAGTACTTC | CASSLTIRGIEGYEQYF
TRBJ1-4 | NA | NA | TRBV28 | TGTGCCAGCAGTTTAACAGGGTTCACTAATGAAAAACTGTTTTTT | CASSLTGFTNEKLFF